Each of the 27 T cell receptor beta chains below was sequenced from the same sample in a study of CD8 T cells in Susac syndrome (dated by TCRdb to between 2018 and 2021). The method was the immunoSEQ multiplex PCR assay. RNA was extracted with the RNeasy kit and roughly 0.5 to 1 ug was reverse transcribed using random hexamers. The raw public reads went through TCRdb reprocessing: fastp at Q25, MiXCR clone calling, in-frame beta chains kept. Each entry merges the rows of one CDR3 protein and shows their most common DNA and genes. This sample has hundreds of thousands of distinct CDR3 sequences in its table, and around nine tenths of those were observed once. The biggest ten clones account for approximately 0.13% of the sample. Sequenced sample: CD8+ T cells from PBMCs. These TCRs come from a human donor with multiple sclerosis.

This clonotype was observed a few times. The CDR3 sequence: CASSATGGRETQYF. CDR3 bases: TGTGCCAGCAGTGCAACAGGGGGCCGAGAGACCCAGTACTTC. The J gene is TRBJ2-5, the V gene TRBV9; 9 positions agree with TRBD1. The CDR3 runs 14 residues. The germline V gene has CDR1 SGDLS and CDR2 YYNGEE. After removal of 5 bases from V and 4 bases from J, the junction contained 6 bases not matched to a gene.

The chain links TRBV7-8 to TRBJ1-1; D is uncertain. The V end was cut by 3 bases, the J end by 0 bases, with 5 bases between. CDR1 SGHVS and CDR2 FQNEAQ come from the germline V gene. CDR3 length equals 13 residues. The CDR3 spells CASSFSMNTEAFF. The CDR3 DNA reads as TGTGCCAGCAGCTTTTCCATGAACACTGAAGCTTTCTTT.

This sequence joins TRBV12-3 or TRBV12-4 and TRBJ2-7; D is perhaps TRBD1 (5 bases). Deletions cut 6 bases from V and 3 bases from J, with 15 bases between. This CDR3 has 14 amino acids. The CDR3 loop reads CASSGFETDYEQYF. CDR3 DNA: TGTGCCAGCAGCGGTTTTGAGACAGACTACGAGCAGTACTTC.

The chain carries TRBV7-2 and TRBJ2-5; D perhaps matches TRBD2 (6 bases). Germline V gene sequence: CDR1 SGHTA, CDR2 FQGNSA. Deletions cut 4 bases from V and 0 bases from J, with 18 bases between. This CDR3 region has 17 residues. The CDR3 sequence: CASSSLSLAFYQETQYF. The CDR3 coding sequence is TGTGCCAGCAGCTCATTGTCACTAGCCTTCTACCAAGAGACCCAGTACTTC.

The rearrangement links TRBV3-1 to TRBJ2-2, with a weak D call TRBD2 (6 bases). This CDR3 has 18 amino acids. The V end lost 4 bases, the J end lost 0 bases, and 18 bases lay between the germline ends. CDR1 and CDR2 (germline): LGHDT, YNNKEL (reference sequence). The CDR3 reads CASSPILAASPNTGELFF. The DNA for the CDR3 is TGTGCCAGCAGCCCCATACTAGCCGCCTCACCGAACACCGGGGAGCTGTTTTTT.

This clonotype was seen more than once but under ten times. V usage is TRBV10-3 and J usage is TRBJ2-1; no definite D call. CDR1 is ENHRY and CDR2 is SYGVKD in the germline V gene. The ends were cut back, 8 bases at V and 6 bases at J, with 17 bases in the middle. The CDR3 length is 14 residues. The CDR3 nucleotides read TGTGCCATCGCCGGCCAGCCTAGAGGCAATGAGCAGTTCTTC. This gives the protein CAIAGQPRGNEQFF.

This chain uses TRBV19 with TRBJ2-7; 9 nucleotides line up with TRBD1. Germline values: CDR1 LNHDA, CDR2 SQIVND (reference sequence). J lost 3 bases, V lost 3 bases, and 3 bases had no gene match. The CDR3 extends over 14 amino acids. This CDR3 is CASSIGTGNYEQYF. CDR3 DNA: TGTGCCAGTAGTATTGGGACAGGGAACTACGAGCAGTACTTC. The full variable domain, in which reference TRBV19 and TRBJ2-7 provide the parts outside the CDR3, is DGGITQSPKYLFRKEGQNVTLSCEQNLNHDAMYWYRQDPGQGLRLIYYSQIVNDFQKGDIAEGYSVSREKKESFPLTVTSAQKNPTAFYLCASSIGTGNYEQYFGPGTRLTVT.

The genes are TRBV5-6 and TRBJ1-2, with D unclear. This CDR3 region has 11 residues. Germline CDR1 is SGHDT and CDR2 is YYEEEE. Trimming shortened V by 6 bases and J by 4 bases, and 7 bases separated the two germline ends. CDR3 coding DNA: TGTGCCAGCAATCGCGGCTATGGCTACACCTTC. Amino acid sequence: CASNRGYGYTF.

V usage is TRBV7-2 and J usage is TRBJ2-5; 9 nucleotides line up with TRBD2. The CDR3 has 15 residues. The germline V gene has CDR1 SGHTA and CDR2 FQGNSA. V trimming: 5 bases; J trimming: 5 bases; junction bases outside the gene matches: 9. CDR3 amino acids: CASSTFSSGDETQYF. CDR3 nucleotides: TGTGCCAGCAGCACCTTTTCTAGCGGGGATGAGACCCAGTACTTC.

This clonotype was detected only a few times. V gene TRBV27 combines with J gene TRBJ2-7; TRBD2 agrees at 10 bases. Germline trimming cut 6 bases from V and 4 bases from J; bases unmatched to any gene: 9. CDR3 length: 15 residues. Germline V gives CDR1 MNHEY, CDR2 SMNVEV (reference sequence). The CDR3 DNA is TGTGCCAGCAGCCTCAGCGGGAGGGCCTCTTACGAGCAGTACTTC. This translates into CASSLSGRASYEQYF.

The chain combines TRBV30 with TRBJ2-7, with 7 positions matching TRBD1. After removal of 4 bases from V and 0 bases from J, the junction contained 9 bases not matched to a gene. This CDR3 has 15 residues. Germline values: CDR1 GTSNPN, CDR2 SVGIG (reference sequence). CDR3 DNA sequence: TGTGCCTGGACCCCTGACAGGACAGGCTCCTACGAGCAGTACTTC. Residues: CAWTPDRTGSYEQYF.

This clonotype was observed a single time. The chain uses TRBV7-9 and TRBJ2-7; TRBD2 might be the D (6 bases). V lost 5 bases, J lost 6 bases, and 20 bases lay in between. The CDR3 is made up of 15 amino acids. Germline CDR1 reads SEHNR; CDR2 reads FQNEAQ (reference sequence). DNA of the CDR3: TGTGCCAGCAGCCCGAGGTTACCACTCGGGGGCGAGCAGTACTTC. Amino acid sequence: CASSPRLPLGGEQYF.

This rearrangement joins TRBV13 to TRBJ2-1; D gene uncertain. Per germline, CDR1 PRHDT and CDR2 FYEKMQ (reference sequence). V lost 0 bases and J 10 bases, leaving 19 bases between the germline ends. CDR3 length: 16 residues. The CDR3: CASSLGQPGLGTEQFF. Written as DNA, the CDR3 is TGTGCCAGCAGCTTAGGCCAGCCAGGTCTAGGAACGGAGCAGTTCTTC. Looking up the rest from reference TRBV13 and TRBJ2-1 gives the full variable domain: AAGVIQSPRHLIKEKRETATLKCYPIPRHDTVYWYQQGPGQDPQFLISFYEKMQSDKGSIPDRFSAQQFSDYHSELNMSSLELGDSALYFCASSLGQPGLGTEQFFGPGTRLTVL.

The chain links TRBV9 to TRBJ1-5; D is unresolved. Germline values: CDR1 SGDLS, CDR2 YYNGEE. CDR3 length: 12 residues. V lost 5 bases and J 7 bases, leaving 10 bases between the germline ends. The DNA of the CDR3 is TGTGCCAGCAGTCGGGGAAGCCAGCCCCAGCATTTT. Encoded protein: CASSRGSQPQHF.

The rearrangement joins TRBV5-1 to TRBJ2-2; maybe TRBD2 (5 bases). Germline V gene sequence: CDR1 SGHRS, CDR2 YFSETQ. The CDR3 totals 15 residues. Trimming removed 1 base at V and 4 bases at J, with 11 bases between. The CDR3 DNA is TGCGCCAGCAGCTTGCCTCAGGAGGTCACCGGGGAGCTGTTTTTT. Translated: CASSLPQEVTGELFF. Using reference TRBV5-1 and TRBJ2-2 for the parts outside the CDR3, the full variable domain is KAGVTQTPRYLIKTRGQQVTLSCSPISGHRSVSWYQQTPGQGLQFLFEYFSETQRNKGNFPGRFSGRQFSNSRSEMNVSTLELGDSALYLCASSLPQEVTGELFFGEGSRLTVL.

The chain carries TRBV7-2 and TRBJ2-5, with D maybe TRBD2 (5 bases). This CDR3 comprises 15 residues. CDR1 and CDR2 from the germline V gene are SGHTA and FQGNSA. V lost 5 bases, J lost 1 base, and 14 bases lay in between. The CDR3 nucleotides read TGTGCCAGCAGCCCAACTAGAGCGGCCCAAGAGACCCAGTACTTC. This gives the protein CASSPTRAAQETQYF.

This clonotype was recorded once. The V gene is TRBV10-3, the J gene TRBJ1-1; D ambiguous. The CDR3 is made up of 15 amino acids. Germline V gene sequence: CDR1 ENHRY, CDR2 SYGVKD. The ends were cut back, 3 bases at V and 0 bases at J, with 11 bases in the middle. The CDR3 DNA follows: TGTGCCATCAGTGACCCCCGGACGATGAACACTGAAGCTTTCTTT. Its translation: CAISDPRTMNTEAFF.

J is TRBJ2-7 and V is TRBV7-9; 10 bases are shared with TRBD1. Germline-derived CDR1 and CDR2 are SEHNR and FQNEAQ (reference sequence). J gave up 6 bases and V 5 bases, and 10 bases lay outside the gene matches. The CDR3 runs to 15 residues. The CDR3 region has the DNA TGTGCCAGCAGCCCGGACAGGGGGGTCTTCTCCGAGCAGTACTTC. Translated, it gives CASSPDRGVFSEQYF.

This sequence joins TRBV9 and TRBJ2-5; no clear D. With 0 bases removed from V and 2 bases from J, the gap between germline ends came to 11 bases. The CDR3 is 15 residues long. The V gene's germline CDR1 is SGDLS and CDR2 YYNGEE. Here the CDR3 reads CASSVAGSLQETQYF. The CDR3 DNA reads TGTGCCAGCAGCGTAGCGGGTAGCCTTCAAGAGACCCAGTACTTC.

The chain joins TRBV3-1 to TRBJ2-5; no clear D gene. Germline V gene lookup returns CDR1 LGHDT and CDR2 YNNKEL (reference sequence). The CDR3 contains 15 residues. Trimming removed 6 bases from V and 1 base from J, with 15 bases in between. CDR3 coding DNA: TGTGCCAGCAGGCCTATCGGGTCGGCCCAAGAGACCCAGTACTTC. This encodes CASRPIGSAQETQYF.

This clonotype was observed once. The gene calls are TRBV9 and TRBJ2-2; a weak D match, TRBD2 (6 bases). This CDR3 is built from 15 residues. Trimming pared 0 bases from V and 4 bases from J, leaving 10 bases between. Germline V gene data show CDR1 as SGDLS and CDR2 as YYNGEE. CDR3 residues: CASSVGGGGTGELFF. DNA for the CDR3: TGTGCCAGCAGCGTAGGTGGGGGAGGCACCGGGGAGCTGTTTTTT. Full variable domain (outside the CDR3, taken from reference TRBV9 and TRBJ2-2): DSGVTQTPKHLITATGQRVTLRCSPRSGDLSVYWYQQSLDQGLQFLIQYYNGEERAKGNILERFSAQQFPDLHSELNLSSLELGDSALYFCASSVGGGGTGELFFGEGSRLTVL.

V usage is TRBV5-6 and J usage is TRBJ1-1; D possibly corresponds to TRBD1 (5 bases). This CDR3 region has 14 residues. Germline values: CDR1 SGHDT, CDR2 YYEEEE. With 2 bases removed from V and 1 base from J, the gap between germline ends came to 9 bases. This chain's CDR3 is CASSFGAENTEAFF. CDR3 in DNA: TGTGCCAGCAGCTTTGGGGCAGAGAACACTGAAGCTTTCTTT.

This clonotype was seen more than once but under ten times. The V and J genes are TRBV6-1 and TRBJ2-3; D is undetermined. The CDR3 covers 16 residues. V lost 6 bases and J 4 bases, leaving 20 bases between the germline ends. Germline V CDR1 and CDR2: MNHNS, SASEGT. The CDR3 is CASSQLGSQVPDTQYF. The DNA of the CDR3 is TGTGCCAGCAGCCAACTCGGGTCCCAGGTACCAGATACGCAGTATTTT.

This clonotype was detected only once. The chain employs TRBV9 and TRBJ2-3, with D tentatively TRBD1 (6 bases). V lost 6 bases, J lost 3 bases, and 11 bases lay in between. Germline lookup yields CDR1 SGDLS and CDR2 YYNGEE. The CDR3 loop spans 13 amino acids. The CDR3 nucleotides read TGTGCCAGCAAAGGGGGTTTGACAGATACGCAGTATTTT. It codes for CASKGGLTDTQYF.

The rearrangement uses TRBV6-5 and TRBJ1-4; no definite D call. Germline V gives CDR1 MNHEY, CDR2 SVGAGI. The CDR3 consists of 13 residues. V gave up 6 bases and J gave up 0 bases, with 5 bases separating them. CDR3 DNA sequence: TGTGCCAGCAGATATGCAACTAATGAAAAACTGTTTTTT. Protein: CASRYATNEKLFF.

CDR3 sequence: CAWSVSGSAYNEQFF. The CDR3 nucleotides read TGTGCCTGGAGCGTTAGCGGGAGCGCCTACAATGAGCAGTTCTTC. V is TRBV30 and J is TRBJ2-1; 9 bases map to TRBD2. The CDR3 runs 15 residues. V shed 3 bases, J shed 2 bases, and the junction held 5 bases outside the gene matches. CDR1 is GTSNPN and CDR2 is SVGIG in the germline V gene (reference sequence).

V gene TRBV5-6 combines with J gene TRBJ2-5, with 7 bases aligning to TRBD1. Germline V lookup: CDR1 SGHDT, CDR2 YYEEEE. Trimming removed 4 bases from V and 1 base from J; junction bases left unmatched: 4. The CDR3 contains 14 residues. CDR3 protein: CASSENRGQETQYF. DNA for the CDR3: TGTGCCAGCAGCGAAAACAGGGGCCAAGAGACCCAGTACTTC.